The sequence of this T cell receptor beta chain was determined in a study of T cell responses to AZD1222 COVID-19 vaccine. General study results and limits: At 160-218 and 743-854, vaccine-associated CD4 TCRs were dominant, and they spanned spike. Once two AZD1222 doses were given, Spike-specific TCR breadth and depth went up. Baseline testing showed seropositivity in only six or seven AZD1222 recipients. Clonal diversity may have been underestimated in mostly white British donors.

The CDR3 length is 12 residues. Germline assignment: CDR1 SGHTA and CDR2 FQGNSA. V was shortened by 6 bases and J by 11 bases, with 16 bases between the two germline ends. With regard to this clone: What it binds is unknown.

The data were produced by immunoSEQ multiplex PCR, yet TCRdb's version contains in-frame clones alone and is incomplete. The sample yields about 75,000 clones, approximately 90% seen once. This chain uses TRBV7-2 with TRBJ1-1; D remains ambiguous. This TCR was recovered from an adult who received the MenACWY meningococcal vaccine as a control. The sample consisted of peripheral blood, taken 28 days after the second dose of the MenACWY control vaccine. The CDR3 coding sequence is TGTGCCAGCAGTCAAACCCCGGGAGAGGCTTTCTTT. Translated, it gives CASSQTPGEAFF.